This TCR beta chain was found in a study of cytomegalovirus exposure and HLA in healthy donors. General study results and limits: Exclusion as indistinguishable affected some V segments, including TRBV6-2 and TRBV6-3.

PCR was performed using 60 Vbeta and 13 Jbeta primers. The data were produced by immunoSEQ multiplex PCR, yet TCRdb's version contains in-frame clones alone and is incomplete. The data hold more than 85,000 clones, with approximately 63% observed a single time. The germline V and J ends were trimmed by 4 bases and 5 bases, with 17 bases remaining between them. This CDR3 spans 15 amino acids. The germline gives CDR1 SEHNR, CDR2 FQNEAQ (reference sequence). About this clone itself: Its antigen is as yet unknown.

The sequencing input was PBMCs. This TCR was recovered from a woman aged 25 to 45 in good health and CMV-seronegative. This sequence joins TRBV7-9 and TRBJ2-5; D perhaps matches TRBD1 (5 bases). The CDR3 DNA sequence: TGTGCCAGCAGCTACGGATCAACCAGGGTGGAGACCCAGTACTTC. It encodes CASSYGSTRVETQYF. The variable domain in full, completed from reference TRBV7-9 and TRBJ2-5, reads DTGVSQNPRHKITKRGQNVTFRCDPISEHNRLYWYRQTLGQGPEFLTYFQNEAQLEKSRLLSDRFSAERPKGSFSTLEIQRTEQGDSAMYLCASSYGSTRVETQYFGPGTRLLVL.